This TCR beta chain originates from a study of cytomegalovirus exposure and HLA in healthy donors. The study's findings and limits: Most observed TCR sequences were rare, whereas some public TCRs were detected in many donors. With high specificity and sensitivity, the classifier reportedly diagnosed cytomegalovirus status. It was about 150 TCR beta chains that were listed as cytomegalovirus-associated.

As for this clone: The antigen is not known.

In germline, CDR1 is SGHNT, CDR2 YYREEE (reference sequence). The CDR3 length is 16 residues. The trim removed 0 bases at V and 5 bases at J, leaving 4 bases unmatched. Sequenced by immunoSEQ multiplex PCR; TCRdb stores in-frame clones only, minus some. Among roughly 68,000 clones, around 97% were seen once, and the ten largest hold 2.4%. The clonotype was recovered from a man aged 18 to 29 in good health and CMV-seronegative. The sequenced material came from PBMCs. The chain joins TRBV5-4 to TRBJ2-1, with 11 nucleotides matching TRBD2. The CDR3 DNA follows: TGTGCCAGCAGCTTGGCGACTAGCGGGATCGACAATGAGCAGTTCTTC. Its protein product is CASSLATSGIDNEQFF.